The source of this T cell receptor beta chain is a study of T cells in Graves' hyperthyroidism and ophthalmopathy. Study-level points and caveats: Median prediction lead before ophthalmopathy onset was about 6.3 months with the model.

RNA transcripts provided the source from which TCR beta CDR3 regions were amplified. HTBI primers were employed in a first-round RT-PCR of the TCR CDR3. Each CDR3 protein gets one entry after TCRdb re-called the multiplex PCR reads with MiXCR. This table has 530,000 or so distinct CDR3 sequences, approximately 17% appearing once. In regard to this clonotype: What it binds is unknown. It may be a read error: a sequence one base away is much more abundant.

A Clinical Activity Score of at least 3, a NOSPECS grade of at least 4 and a duration under 3 months were recorded in the ophthalmopathy patients. A patient was excluded if there was uncontrolled infection, other autoimmune disease, pregnancy or lactation. Each diagnosis was grounded in clinical symptoms, serum thyroxine and TRAb, thyroid ultrasound, and orbital computed tomography. Material: blood. The TCR originated in a young woman with Graves' ophthalmopathy.

The CDR3 DNA is TGCAGTGCGCCGGGACGGTTACCCCCACCTGGCTACACCTTC. Protein product: CSAPGRLPPPGYTF. J is TRBJ1-2 and V is TRBV20-1; D may be TRBD1 (5 bases). Germline assignment: CDR1 DFQATT and CDR2 SNEGSKA (reference sequence). The length of the CDR3 is 14 residues. V was trimmed by 6 bases and J by 7 bases, leaving 21 bases between them.